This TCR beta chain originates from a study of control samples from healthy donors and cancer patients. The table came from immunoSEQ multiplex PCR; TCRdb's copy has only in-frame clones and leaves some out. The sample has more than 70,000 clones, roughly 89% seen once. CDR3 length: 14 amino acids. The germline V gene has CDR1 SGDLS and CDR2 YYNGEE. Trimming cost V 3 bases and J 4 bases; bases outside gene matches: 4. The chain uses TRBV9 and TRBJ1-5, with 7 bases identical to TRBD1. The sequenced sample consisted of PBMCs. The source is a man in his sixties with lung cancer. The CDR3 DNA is TGTGCCAGCAGCGCCGGGACAGATAATCAGCCCCAGCATTTT. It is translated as CASSAGTDNQPQHF. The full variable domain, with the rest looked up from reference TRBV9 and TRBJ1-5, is DSGVTQTPKHLITATGQRVTLRCSPRSGDLSVYWYQQSLDQGLQFLIQYYNGEERAKGNILERFSAQQFPDLHSELNLSSLELGDSALYFCASSAGTDNQPQHFGDGTRLSIL.